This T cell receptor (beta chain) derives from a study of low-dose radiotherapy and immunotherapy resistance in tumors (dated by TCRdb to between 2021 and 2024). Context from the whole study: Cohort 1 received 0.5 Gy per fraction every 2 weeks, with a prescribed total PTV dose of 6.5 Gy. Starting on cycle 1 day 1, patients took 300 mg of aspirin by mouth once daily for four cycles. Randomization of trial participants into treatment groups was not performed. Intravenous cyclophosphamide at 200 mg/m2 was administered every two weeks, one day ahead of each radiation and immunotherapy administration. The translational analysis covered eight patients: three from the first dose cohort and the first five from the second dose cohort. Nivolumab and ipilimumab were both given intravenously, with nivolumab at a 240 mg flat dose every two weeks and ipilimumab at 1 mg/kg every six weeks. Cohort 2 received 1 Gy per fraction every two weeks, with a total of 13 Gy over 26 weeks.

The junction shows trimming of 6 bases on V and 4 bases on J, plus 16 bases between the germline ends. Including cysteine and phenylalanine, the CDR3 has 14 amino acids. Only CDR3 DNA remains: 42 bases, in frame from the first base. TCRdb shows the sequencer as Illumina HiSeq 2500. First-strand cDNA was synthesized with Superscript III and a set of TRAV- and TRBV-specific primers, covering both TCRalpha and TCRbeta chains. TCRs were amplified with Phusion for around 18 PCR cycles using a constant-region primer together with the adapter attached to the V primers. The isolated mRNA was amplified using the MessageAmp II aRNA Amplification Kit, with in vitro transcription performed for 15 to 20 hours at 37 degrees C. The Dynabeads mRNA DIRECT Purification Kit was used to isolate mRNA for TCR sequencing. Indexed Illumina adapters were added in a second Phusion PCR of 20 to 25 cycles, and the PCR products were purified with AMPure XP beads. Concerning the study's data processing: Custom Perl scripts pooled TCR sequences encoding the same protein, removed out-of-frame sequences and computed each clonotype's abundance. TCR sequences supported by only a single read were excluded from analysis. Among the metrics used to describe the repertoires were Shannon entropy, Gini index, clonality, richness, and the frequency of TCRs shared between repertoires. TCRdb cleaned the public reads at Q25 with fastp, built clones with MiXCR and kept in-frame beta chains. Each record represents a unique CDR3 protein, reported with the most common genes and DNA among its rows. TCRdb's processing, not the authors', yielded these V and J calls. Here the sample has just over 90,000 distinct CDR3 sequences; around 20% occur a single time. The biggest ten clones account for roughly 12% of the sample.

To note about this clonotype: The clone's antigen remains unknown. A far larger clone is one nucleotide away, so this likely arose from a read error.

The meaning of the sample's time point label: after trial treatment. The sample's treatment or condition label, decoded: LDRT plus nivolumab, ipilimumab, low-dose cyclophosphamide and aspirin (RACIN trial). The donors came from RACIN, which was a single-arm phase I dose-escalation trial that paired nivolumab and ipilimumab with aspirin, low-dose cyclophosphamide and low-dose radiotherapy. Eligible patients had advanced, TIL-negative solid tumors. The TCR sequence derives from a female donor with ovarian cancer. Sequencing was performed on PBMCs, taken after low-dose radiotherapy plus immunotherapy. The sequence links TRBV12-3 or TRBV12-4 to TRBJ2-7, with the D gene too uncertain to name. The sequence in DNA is TGTGCCAGCAGCAGAGATCCGACCTCGTACGAGCAGTACTTC. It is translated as CASSRDPTSYEQYF.